This T cell receptor beta chain was obtained from a study of shared clonotypes between healthy human individuals. This CDR3 comprises 15 residues. V lost 4 bases, J lost 1 base, and 2 bases stayed unmatched. Germline V gene lookup returns CDR1 SGHDN and CDR2 FVKESK. Some clones are missing from TCRdb's copy, which holds only in-frame ones; the method was immunoSEQ multiplex PCR. In the table there are about 480,000 clones, more than 65% of which are singletons. The V gene is TRBV14, the J gene TRBJ2-3, with TRBD2 matching over 10 bases. This receptor was taken from a woman aged 35 to 49 in good health. Some clones in this sample may be carry-over from other donors' samples. Sequencing was performed on PBMCs. The CDR3 is CASSLGTSGTDTQYF. The CDR3, as DNA: TGTGCCAGCAGCCTCGGGACTAGCGGCACAGATACGCAGTATTTT.